These 15 T cell receptor beta chains originate from one sample sequenced in a study of blood T cell repertoires in COVID-19 (TCRdb year 2020). The library was produced with the immunoSEQ multiplex PCR assay. Sourced from immuneACCESS, this table was stored by TCRdb with only in-frame sequences that have V and J called. A share of the clones is absent; for the studies checked, an unresolved V gene accounts for under half, and the remainder has no known explanation. This sample lists roughly 150,000 clones; roughly 75% were detected once. The ten largest clones capture 5% to 6.5% of the sample. Sequenced: PBMCs or T cells enriched from blood (not recorded which). The receptor source for this set is a woman aged 45-60 years who had recovered from COVID-19.

The genes are TRBV18 and TRBJ1-6; 7 nucleotides agree with TRBD1. V lost 3 bases and J lost 10; bases outside the gene matches: 15. The CDR3 has 17 residues. Germline CDR1 KGHSH, CDR2 LQKENI. The CDR3 sequence: CASSPKGQNMEGSPLHF. The CDR3, as DNA: TGTGCCAGCTCACCCAAGGGACAGAACATGGAGGGGTCACCCCTCCACTTT.

The genes are TRBV27 and TRBJ2-3, with D unresolved. Germline CDR1 is MNHEY and CDR2 is SMNVEV (reference sequence). The CDR3 spans 11 residues. The germline V and J ends were trimmed by 4 bases and 7 bases, with 6 bases remaining between them. The CDR3 here is CASSSLYTQYF. As DNA, the CDR3 is TGTGCCAGCAGTTCTCTTTATACGCAGTATTTT.

V and J are TRBV11-3 and TRBJ2-1; 8 nucleotides align to TRBD2. The junction had 9 bases not matched to a gene; V was cut back by 5 bases and J by 6 bases. The CDR3 contains 15 residues. CDR1 and CDR2 (germline): SGHNT, YENEEA. The CDR3 sequence: CASSPGGAASNEQFF. The DNA of the CDR3 is TGTGCCAGCAGCCCCGGGGGGGCCGCTTCCAATGAGCAGTTCTTC. Supplemented by reference TRBV11-3 and TRBJ2-1, the full variable domain reads EAGVVQSPRYKIIEKKQPVAFWCNPISGHNTLYWYLQNLGQGPELLIRYENEEAVDDSQLPKDRFSAERLKGVDSTLKIQPAELGDSAVYLCASSPGGAASNEQFFGPGTRLTVL.

Regarding this clone: The sample holds other DNA sequences that translate to the same CDR3. The chain recombines TRBV3-1 (or the pseudogene TRBV3-2) with TRBJ1-2; D is perhaps TRBD1 (5 bases). This CDR3 region has 12 residues. V was trimmed by 4 bases and J by 4 bases, leaving 7 bases between them. Germline assignment: CDR1 LGHDT and CDR2 YNNKEL (reference sequence). CDR3 residues: CASSRDSYGYTF. DNA for the CDR3: TGTGCCAGCAGCCGTGACAGCTATGGCTACACCTTC.

The sample holds a few counts of this clone. The V call is TRBV7-2, the J call TRBJ2-1, with 7 bases lining up with TRBD2. The CDR3 is 15 residues long. V dropped 5 bases and J dropped 0; count of bases not matched to a gene: 4. Germline-derived CDR1 and CDR2 are SGHTA and FQGNSA. CDR3: CASSPQRGSYNEQFF. The CDR3, as DNA: TGTGCCAGCAGCCCTCAGCGGGGCTCCTACAATGAGCAGTTCTTC.

This chain connects TRBV19 to TRBJ1-2, with D possibly TRBD1 on 6 matching bases. The germline V gene has CDR1 LNHDA and CDR2 SQIVND (reference sequence). The V end lost 0 bases, the J end lost 6 bases, and 17 bases lay between the germline ends. This CDR3 has 16 amino acids. The CDR3 is CASSIDFSGQKDGYTF. In DNA, the CDR3 is TGTGCCAGTAGTATAGATTTCTCCGGACAGAAGGATGGCTACACCTTC.

The rearrangement joins TRBV28 to TRBJ1-2; the match to TRBD1 covers 9 bases. The length of the CDR3 is 14 residues. Germline V CDR1 and CDR2: MDHEN, SYDVKM. V lost 10 bases to trimming and J lost 6 bases; unmatched junction nucleotides: 12. This CDR3 reads CATLPDRGIDGYTF. CDR3 nucleotides: TGTGCCACACTACCAGACAGGGGGATAGATGGCTACACCTTC.

The gene calls are TRBV5-1 and TRBJ2-1; 7 nucleotides line up with TRBD2. The CDR3 is made up of 15 amino acids. V trimming: 5 bases; J trimming: 8 bases; junction bases outside the gene matches: 13. Germline V gene data show CDR1 as SGHRS and CDR2 as YFSETQ. CDR3 residues: CASRKMGREGDEQFF. In DNA form, the CDR3 reads TGCGCCAGCAGGAAAATGGGCAGGGAGGGCGATGAGCAGTTCTTC.

The V call is TRBV18, the J call TRBJ2-7, with 7 bases lining up with TRBD1. The CDR3 extends over 14 amino acids. Germline CDR1 is KGHSH and CDR2 is LQKENI. The V segment lost 6 bases and the J segment 0 bases; nucleotides outside the gene matches: 5. CDR3 coding DNA: TGTGCCAGCTCGCCGGGACAGAGCTCCTACGAGCAGTACGTC. Protein sequence: CASSPGQSSYEQYV.

In nucleotides, the CDR3 is TGTGCCACCAGCAGGGGACAGTCATATAGCAATCAGCCCCAGCATTTT. It specifies CATSRGQSYSNQPQHF. This chain connects TRBV15 to TRBJ1-5; 7 nucleotides match TRBD1. The J segment lost 0 bases and the V segment lost 3 bases, leaving 5 bases of the junction unmatched. The CDR3 has 16 amino acids. The germline V gene encodes CDR1 LNHNV and CDR2 YYDKDF (reference sequence).

V is TRBV6-5 and J is TRBJ1-5; perhaps TRBD1 as D (6 bases). Deletions cut 4 bases from V and 3 bases from J, with 13 bases between. Germline values: CDR1 MNHEY, CDR2 SVGAGI. The CDR3 has 15 amino acids. This chain's CDR3 is CASSFRTEINQPQHF. The CDR3 bases are TGTGCCAGCAGTTTCCGGACAGAAATCAATCAGCCCCAGCATTTT.

In this sample, this clone turned up once. The J gene is TRBJ1-5, the V gene TRBV19; a possible D gene is TRBD1 (5 bases). Germline-derived CDR1 and CDR2 are LNHDA and SQIVND (reference sequence). The germline V and J ends were trimmed by 5 bases and 3 bases, with 8 bases remaining between them. The CDR3 spans 13 residues. CDR3 DNA sequence: TGTGCCAGTAGTCGACAGACCAATCAGCCCCAGCATTTT. Its protein is CASSRQTNQPQHF.

The V and J genes are TRBV18 and TRBJ2-6, with 10 nucleotides matching TRBD2. The CDR3 length is 17 residues. CDR1 is KGHSH, CDR2 LQKENI, per germline. The V and J ends lost 4 bases and 0 bases, in that order; junction bases with no gene match: 3. The CDR3 DNA reads TGTGCCAGCTCACTAGCGGGGGGCTTCTCTGGGGCCAACGTCCTGACTTTC. The encoded protein is CASSLAGGFSGANVLTF.

The chain uses TRBV7-3 and TRBJ2-3, with a tentative D call TRBD2 (7 bases). The CDR3 has 14 amino acids. In germline, CDR1 is SGHTA, CDR2 FQGTGA. The V end lost 6 bases, the J end lost 2 bases, and 12 bases lay between the germline ends. CDR3 in DNA: TGTGCCAGCAGGGCGGGGGCGACCACAGATACGCAGTATTTT. Translated, it gives CASRAGATTDTQYF. Looking up the rest from reference TRBV7-3 and TRBJ2-3 gives the full variable domain: GAGVSQTPSNKVTEKGKYVELRCDPISGHTALYWYRQSLGQGPEFLIYFQGTGAADDSGLPNDRFFAVRPEGSVSTLKIQRTERGDSAVYLCASRAGATTDTQYFGPGTRLTVL.

The J gene is TRBJ2-7, the V gene TRBV6-7; 7 bases fit TRBD1. TRBV6-7 is an ORF; its function is uncertain. With V trimmed by 6 bases and J by 4 bases, 3 bases remained unmatched. This CDR3 is 12 amino acids long. The CDR3 bases are TGTGCCAGCAGACCCAGGGGGTACGAGCAGTACGTC. Translation: CASRPRGYEQYV.